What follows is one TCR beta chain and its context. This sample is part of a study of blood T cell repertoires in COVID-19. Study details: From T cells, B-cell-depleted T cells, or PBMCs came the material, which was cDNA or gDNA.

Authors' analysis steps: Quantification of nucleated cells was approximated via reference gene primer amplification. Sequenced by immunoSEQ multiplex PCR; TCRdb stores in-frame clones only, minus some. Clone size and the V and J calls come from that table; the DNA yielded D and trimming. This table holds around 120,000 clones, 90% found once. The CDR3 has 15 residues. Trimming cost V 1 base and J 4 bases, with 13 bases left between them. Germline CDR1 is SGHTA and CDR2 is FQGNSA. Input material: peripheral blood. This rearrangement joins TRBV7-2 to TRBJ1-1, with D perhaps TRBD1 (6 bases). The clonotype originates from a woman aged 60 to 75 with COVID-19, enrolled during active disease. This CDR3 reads CASSLDGGLGTEAFF. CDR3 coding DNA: TGTGCCAGCAGCTTAGACGGGGGGCTAGGCACTGAAGCTTTCTTT.